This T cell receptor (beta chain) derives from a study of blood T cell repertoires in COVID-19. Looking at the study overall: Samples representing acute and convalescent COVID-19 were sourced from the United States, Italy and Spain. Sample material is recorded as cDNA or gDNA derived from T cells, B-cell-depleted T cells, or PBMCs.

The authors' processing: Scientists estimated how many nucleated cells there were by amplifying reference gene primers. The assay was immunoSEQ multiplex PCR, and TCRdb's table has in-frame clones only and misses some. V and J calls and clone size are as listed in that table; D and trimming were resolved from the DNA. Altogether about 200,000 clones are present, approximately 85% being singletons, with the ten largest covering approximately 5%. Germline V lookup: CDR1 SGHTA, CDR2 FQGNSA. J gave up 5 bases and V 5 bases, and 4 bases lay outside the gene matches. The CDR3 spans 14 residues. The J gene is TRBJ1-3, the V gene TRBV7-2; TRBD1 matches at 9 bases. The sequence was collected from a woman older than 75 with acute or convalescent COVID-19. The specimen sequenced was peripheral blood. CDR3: CASSNRGRRNTIYF. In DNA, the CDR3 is TGTGCCAGCAGCAACAGGGGGCGACGAAACACCATATATTTT.